This T cell receptor beta chain was obtained from a study of T cell repertoires in aging, cancer and after chemotherapy. Study summary: Six age groups, ranging from 30 or younger to 70 or older, included the donors. Clear clonal overlap appeared across healthy donor samples taken over several months to years.

The germline V gene encodes CDR1 SGHRS and CDR2 YFSETQ. V lost 4 bases and J 6 bases, leaving 17 bases between the germline ends. The CDR3 covers 14 residues. In regard to this clonotype: Its antigen is undetermined.

Peripheral blood genomic DNA, not sorted cells or RNA, was the template. Rearranged V-D-J TRB sequences were amplified with a mixed TRB-A/B primer pool. Each CDR3 protein is one row after TCRdb ran MiXCR on the multiplex PCR reads. The data contain over 4,500 distinct CDR3 sequences, roughly 26% of them singletons. Findings and caveats of the study: Healthy donors lost TCR diversity with age mainly through richness, cancer patients through richness and evenness. Median generation probability rose over the chemotherapy interval in each cancer cohort, suggesting rebound thymic output.

This clonotype was obtained from a human donor in good health. What was sequenced was blood. The V and J genes are TRBV5-1 and TRBJ2-7, with D tentatively TRBD1 (6 bases). CDR3 protein: CASSPTRTVSEQYF. DNA for the CDR3: TGCGCCAGCAGCCCGACCCGGACAGTAAGCGAGCAGTACTTC.